Following are 13 T cell receptor beta chains from one sample sequenced in a study of beta chain features in type 1 diabetes (dated by TCRdb to 2016 to 2018). The library was obtained by the immunoSEQ multiplex PCR assay. The entire isolated RNA was reverse transcribed using the High Capacity cDNA Reverse Transcription Kit, and thus expressed TCRB transcripts were sequenced. TCRdb took over this immuneACCESS table, retaining in-frame rearrangements with V and J assigned. Such tables are incomplete; in checked studies, under half of the missing clones stem from an unresolved V gene, and the remainder is unexplained. A total of 900,000 or so clones appear in this sample, roughly 17% of them only once. Of the sample, 0.023% falls within the top ten clones. The sample consisted of naive CD4+ T cells from blood. The sample's cell subset or site, from its label and the paper: true naive CD4+ T cells. The receptors here all came from a woman aged 18-29 years in good health.

This clone came up a few times. This chain uses TRBV5-1 with TRBJ2-3, with unresolved D. Deletions cut 0 bases from V and 2 bases from J, with 16 bases between. CDR3 length equals 17 residues. Germline CDR1 and CDR2: SGHRS and YFSETQ. CDR3 sequence: CASSLGNSFPFTDTQYF. In nucleotides, the CDR3 is TGCGCCAGCAGCTTGGGGAACAGCTTTCCCTTCACAGATACGCAGTATTTT.

The chain joins TRBV29-1 to TRBJ2-5, with D possibly being TRBD2 (6 bases). V gave up 5 bases and J gave up 4 bases, with 17 bases separating them. CDR3 length: 14 amino acids. From germline, CDR1 is SQVTM and CDR2 ANQGSEA. In nucleotides, the CDR3 is TGCAGCGTTACAGTGACTCCGGGAGTAGAGACCCAGTACTTC. Translation gives CSVTVTPGVETQYF. Looking up the rest from reference TRBV29-1 and TRBJ2-5 gives the full variable domain: SAVISQKPSRDICQRGTSLTIQCQVDSQVTMMFWYRQQPGQSLTLIATANQGSEATYESGFVIDKFPISRPNLTFSTLTVSNMSPEDSSIYLCSVTVTPGVETQYFGPGTRLLVL.

This clone was seen only a few times. The V call is TRBV6-5, the J call TRBJ1-2; no reliable D call. Germline CDR1 and CDR2: MNHEY and SVGAGI. The V end was cut by 8 bases, the J end by 6 bases, with 13 bases between. The CDR3 contains 12 residues. This chain's CDR3 is CASAPPQHGYTF. CDR3 coding DNA: TGTGCCAGCGCCCCTCCACAGCATGGCTACACCTTC.

V is TRBV29-1 and J is TRBJ1-2; the match to TRBD1 covers 8 bases. The CDR3 length is 13 residues. Germline CDR1 is SQVTM and CDR2 is ANQGSEA. With V trimmed by 5 bases and J by 8 bases, 10 bases remained unmatched. CDR3 loop: CSVPRTGRGGYTF. Written as DNA, the CDR3 is TGCAGCGTTCCTCGGACAGGGAGGGGCGGCTACACCTTC.

For this clone: Within the sample, other DNA sequences also encode this same CDR3. The CDR3 nucleotides are TGCAGTGCTAGAGATTTTAATGAGCAGTTCTTC. Residues: CSARDFNEQFF. This chain uses TRBV20-1 with TRBJ2-1; D is ambiguous. Germline CDR1 and CDR2: DFQATT and SNEGSKA (reference sequence). Trimming left V 0 bases short and J 7 bases short, with 4 bases between. This CDR3 has 11 residues.

In its sample, this clone was seen a few times. The rearrangement joins TRBV6-6 to TRBJ1-1; no definite D call. Trimming pared 4 bases from V and 0 bases from J, leaving 9 bases between. The CDR3 covers 14 residues. CDR1 is MNHNY, CDR2 SVGAGI, per germline (reference sequence). The CDR3 sequence: CASSLTILNTEAFF. Here the CDR3 DNA reads TGTGCCAGCAGTTTGACCATACTGAACACTGAAGCTTTCTTT.

Points on this clone: Other DNA sequences within the sample encode an identical CDR3. The J gene is TRBJ2-7, the V gene TRBV20-1; a possible D gene is TRBD1 (5 bases). This CDR3 region has 11 residues. Trimming removed 5 bases from V and 4 bases from J, with 9 bases in between. Germline V gene sequence: CDR1 DFQATT, CDR2 SNEGSKA (reference sequence). The CDR3 region is CSAATGYEQYF. CDR3 nucleotide sequence: TGCAGTGCTGCCACAGGTTACGAGCAGTACTTC.

This rearrangement joins TRBV6-5 to TRBJ1-4, with a weak D call TRBD1 (6 bases). V was clipped by 6 bases and J by 4 bases, with 15 bases between them. The CDR3 sequence is 15 residues long. Germline V gene data show CDR1 as MNHEY and CDR2 as SVGAGI. The CDR3 nucleotides are TGTGCCAGCAGGACAGGACCGGGGGATAATGAAAAACTGTTTTTT. It is translated as CASRTGPGDNEKLFF.

CDR3 amino acids: CASSETGTSTYEQYF. CDR3 in DNA: TGTGCCAGCAGCGAGACCGGGACTAGCACCTACGAGCAGTACTTC. The chain combines TRBV9 with TRBJ2-7, with TRBD2 matching 9 bases. The CDR3 contains 15 residues. CDR1 is SGDLS and CDR2 is YYNGEE in the germline V gene. J gave up 2 bases and V 3 bases, and 6 bases lay outside the gene matches.

The chain couples TRBV5-6 to TRBJ1-3; D not resolved. Germline lookup yields CDR1 SGHDT and CDR2 YYEEEE. The CDR3 runs 14 residues. The ends were cut back, 1 base at V and 0 bases at J, with 5 bases in the middle. The DNA of the CDR3 is TGTGCCAGCAGCTTGATTAACTCTGGAAACACCATATATTTT. This gives the protein CASSLINSGNTIYF.

V gene TRBV7-2 combines with J gene TRBJ2-2; D is unresolved. The length of the CDR3 is 11 residues. V lost 2 bases, J lost 6 bases, and 1 base lay in between. Germline CDR1 is SGHTA and CDR2 is FQGNSA. CDR3 sequence reads: CASSLSGELFF. In DNA form, the CDR3 reads TGTGCCAGCAGCTTATCCGGGGAGCTGTTTTTT.

The V and J genes are TRBV18 and TRBJ2-5; D remains ambiguous. This CDR3 has 14 residues. In germline, CDR1 is KGHSH, CDR2 LQKENI. Trimming took off 6 bases at V and 0 bases at J, with 11 bases between the two ends. The CDR3 nucleotides are TGTGCCAGCTCGGGTCGGACGGACCAAGAGACCCAGTACTTC. This gives the protein CASSGRTDQETQYF.

CDR3 sequence: CASSSLPGLALGEQFF. The CDR3 DNA sequence: TGTGCCAGCAGCTCACTACCCGGACTAGCTTTGGGGGAGCAGTTCTTC. V usage is TRBV13 and J usage is TRBJ2-1; 8 nucleotides agree with TRBD2. Trimming cost V 4 bases and J 10 bases; bases outside gene matches: 15. The CDR3 loop spans 16 amino acids. Germline CDR1 PRHDT, CDR2 FYEKMQ (reference sequence).